This entry lists 24 T cell receptor beta chains sequenced from one sample in a study of T cell clonality in common variable immunodeficiency. Generated by immunoSEQ multiplex PCR, the TCRdb table keeps only in-frame clones and is missing some. Singletons are absent from the sample, which has some 53,000 clones. The sequencing input was peripheral blood mononuclear cells. Receptor source: a person aged 18-69 years in good health.

This CDR3 reads CASSLQEGQPQHF. The part of the CDR3 DNA that was read is TGTGCCAGCAGCCTCCAAGAGGGTCAGCCC. This sequence joins TRBV7-9 and TRBJ1-5; D is ambiguous. The CDR3 extends 3 residues past the end of the read, so its final part is completed from the germline J gene. The CDR3 sequence is 13 residues long. V was trimmed by 5 bases and J by 6 bases, leaving 11 bases between them. Germline assignment: CDR1 SEHNR and CDR2 FQNEAQ (reference sequence).

This clone was found many times. Read coverage stops 3 residues before the CDR3 terminus; the germline J gene supplies the remainder. Other nucleotide sequences in the sample specify the same CDR3. This sequence joins TRBV7-3 and TRBJ2-7; TRBD2 agrees at 7 bases. There are 15 residues in the CDR3. V dropped 2 bases and J dropped 4; count of bases not matched to a gene: 8. Germline values: CDR1 SGHTA, CDR2 FQGTGA. The CDR3 DNA, read in part, is TGTGCCAGCAGCTTAGGGGGGGGTCTCCTTTACGAG. Amino acid sequence: CASSLGGGLLYE. The CDR3 in full is CASSLGGGLLYEQYF.

Regarding this clone: The sequence runs out 3 residues before the end of the CDR3; the remainder is reconstructed from the germline J gene. The gene calls are TRBV19 and TRBJ2-7; possibly TRBD1 for D (5 bases). This CDR3 has 15 amino acids. In germline, CDR1 is LNHDA, CDR2 SQIVND (reference sequence). V dropped 4 bases and J dropped 0 bases, with 13 bases sitting between them. The CDR3 sequence is CASSTRTRSSYEQYF. The covered CDR3 bases are TGTGCCAGTAGTACACGGACAAGGAGCTCCTACGAG. The variable domain in full, completed from reference TRBV19 and TRBJ2-7, reads DGGITQSPKYLFRKEGQNVTLSCEQNLNHDAMYWYRQDPGQGLRLIYYSQIVNDFQKGDIAEGYSVSREKKESFPLTVTSAQKNPTAFYLCASSTRTRSSYEQYFGPGTRLTVT.

The sample holds many counts of this clone. The read comes to an end 3 residues before the CDR3 does, leaving the germline J gene to fill in the end. The chain recombines TRBV5-1 with TRBJ2-7; the match to TRBD2 covers 8 bases. The V gene end was trimmed by 4 bases and the J gene end by 3 bases; junction bases not matched to a gene: 9. Germline V gene sequence: CDR1 SGHRS, CDR2 YFSETQ. This CDR3 is built from 15 residues. This CDR3 is CASSPGTRAHYEQYF. Partial CDR3 DNA: TGCGCCAGCAGCCCCGGGACTAGAGCCCACTACGAG.

This clone has at least ten counts. Coverage ceases 3 residues before the CDR3 finishes, and the germline J gene fills in the end. The genes are TRBV10-3 and TRBJ2-3; 10 bases are shared with TRBD2. V lost 4 bases to trimming and J lost 0 bases; unmatched junction nucleotides: 4. This CDR3 region has 16 residues. Germline values: CDR1 ENHRY, CDR2 SYGVKD. The CDR3 loop is CAISALLAGSTDTQYF. The covered CDR3 bases are TGTGCCATCAGTGCTTTACTAGCGGGGAGCACAGATACG.

At least ten counts were recorded for this clone. The CDR3 is cut off 3 residues early in the read; its end comes from the germline J gene. The chain has TRBV19 and TRBJ1-2, with D maybe TRBD1 (5 bases). Germline V gene sequence: CDR1 LNHDA, CDR2 SQIVND (reference sequence). The CDR3 is 14 amino acids. V gave up 6 bases and J gave up 4 bases, with 15 bases separating them. Partial CDR3 DNA: TGTGCCAGTAGGGGGGGTCCTCCTAGCTATGGC. Encoded protein: CASRGGPPSYG. From start to end, the CDR3 is CASRGGPPSYGYTF.

A note on this clone: The sequenced fragment ends 3 residues before the CDR3 boundary, so the rest is inferred from the germline J gene. The chain couples TRBV19 to TRBJ1-1; D call uncertain. Trimming pared 5 bases from V and 5 bases from J, leaving 12 bases between. In germline, CDR1 is LNHDA, CDR2 SQIVND (reference sequence). The CDR3 has 13 residues. The part of the CDR3 DNA that was read is TGTGCCAGTAGTTTACAGATTTGGACTGAA. It yields the protein CASSLQIWTE. The full CDR3 sequence reads CASSLQIWTEAFF.

This clone was counted between two and nine times. Read sequence stops 3 residues before the CDR3 end, and the germline J gene provides the missing end. The same CDR3 is also encoded by other DNA sequences in this sample. The gene calls are TRBV16 and TRBJ2-7; 8 bases fit TRBD2. J was trimmed by 0 bases and V by 1 base; bases with no gene match: 2. The CDR3 consists of 15 residues. Germline CDR1 and CDR2: KGHSY and FQNENV. The CDR3 here is CASSQLAGRSYEQYF. CDR3 DNA (partial): TGTGCCAGCAGCCAATTAGCGGGACGCTCCTACGAG.

This clone was detected ten times or more. The read terminates 3 residues before the CDR3 end, so the remaining end is supplied by the germline J gene. The V and J genes are TRBV6-4 and TRBJ2-3, with 7 bases identical to TRBD2. CDR3 size: 17 residues. V shed 2 bases and J 4 bases; nucleotides not matched to a gene: 12. Looked up from germline, CDR1 is MRHNA and CDR2 is SNTAGT. This CDR3 reads CASSDPGVRGSSDTQYF. CDR3 DNA (partial): TGTGCCAGCAGTGACCCGGGGGTGCGCGGGAGCTCAGATACG.

This clone was observed at least ten times. The CDR3 is CASSFLAGGTYEQYF. The sequenced part of the CDR3 DNA is TGTGCCAGCAGCTTTCTAGCGGGAGGAACCTACGAG. This chain uses TRBV6-2 or TRBV6-3 with TRBJ2-7; TRBD2 agrees at 11 bases. The CDR3 end is not reached by the read, which stops 3 residues before it; the germline J gene fills it in. The germline CDR1 and CDR2 sequences are MNHEY and SVGEGT. CDR3 length: 15 amino acids. V dropped 6 bases and J dropped 2; count of bases not matched to a gene: 6.

The CDR3 protein is CASSTQQGTYGYTF. The sequenced part of the CDR3 DNA is TGTGCCAGCAGCACCCAACAGGGGACCTATGGC. The chain is built from TRBV7-9 and TRBJ1-2, with 7 nucleotides matching TRBD1. Coverage ceases 3 residues before the CDR3 finishes, and the germline J gene fills in the end. The V segment lost 5 bases and the J segment 4 bases; nucleotides outside the gene matches: 7. The CDR3 is 14 amino acids. From germline, CDR1 is SEHNR and CDR2 FQNEAQ (reference sequence).

This clone has ten or more counts. The read halts 3 residues ahead of the CDR3 end, with the missing end drawn from the germline J gene. The chain uses TRBV5-1 and TRBJ2-1, with TRBD2 matching 7 bases. CDR1 SGHRS and CDR2 YFSETQ come from the germline V gene. Trimming at V came to 4 bases and at J to 7 bases, leaving 14 bases not matched to a gene. CDR3 length: 16 residues. The part of the CDR3 DNA that was read is TGCGCCAGCAGCGAAGAGCTAGCGGTGGCGGGGAATGAG. This encodes CASSEELAVAGNE. The complete CDR3 sequence is CASSEELAVAGNEQFF.

This clone was detected a few times. With the read ending 3 residues before the CDR3 end, the germline J gene is used to fill in that end. V gene TRBV20-1 combines with J gene TRBJ2-1; TRBD1 matches at 7 bases. The CDR3 is 12 residues long. Per the germline V gene, CDR1 is DFQATT and CDR2 is SNEGSKA (reference sequence). V gave up 4 bases and J gave up 4 bases; unmatched junction bases: 1. The CDR3 protein is CSATRGYNEQFF. The sequenced CDR3 bases are TGCAGTGCTACCAGGGGGTACAATGAG.

There are a few counts of this clone. The CDR3 end lies 3 residues beyond the end of the read and is filled in from the germline J gene. This chain uses TRBV18 with TRBJ2-7; 7 bases align to TRBD1. This CDR3 region has 17 residues. Germline V gene sequence: CDR1 KGHSH, CDR2 LQKENI. Trimming cost V 2 bases and J 2 bases; bases outside gene matches: 12. The CDR3 spells CASSPYVLTGKTYEQYF. Partial CDR3 DNA: TGTGCCAGCTCACCATATGTCTTGACAGGGAAAACCTACGAG.

A remark on this clone: Coverage ceases 3 residues before the CDR3 finishes, and the germline J gene fills in the end. The chain is built from TRBV23-1 and TRBJ1-2; D unresolved. TRBV23-1 carries the ORF label, with uncertain function. This CDR3 is built from 16 residues. CDR3 in amino acids: CASSHRPPRESYDYTF. The part of the CDR3 DNA that was read is TGCGCCAGCAGTCACCGGCCCCCGCGGGAGAGCTACGAC.

This clone was seen repeatedly, ten times or more. The read ends 3 residues early relative to the CDR3; the germline J gene fills the gap. V usage is TRBV5-1 and J usage is TRBJ1-2; 7 bases line up with TRBD1. Germline CDR1 reads SGHRS; CDR2 reads YFSETQ. The CDR3 is 14 residues long. Unmatched junction bases numbered 8, after V lost 3 bases and J lost 6 bases. CDR3 bases read: TGCGCCAGCAGCTCCACCGACAGGGTCCATGGC. Its protein is CASSSTDRVHG. The full CDR3 sequence reads CASSSTDRVHGYTF. The full variable domain, with the rest looked up from reference TRBV5-1 and TRBJ1-2, is KAGVTQTPRYLIKTRGQQVTLSCSPISGHRSVSWYQQTPGQGLQFLFEYFSETQRNKGNFPGRFSGRQFSNSRSEMNVSTLELGDSALYLCASSSTDRVHGYTFGSGTRLTVV.

This clone has a count of ten or more. The CDR3 is cut off 3 residues early in the read; its end comes from the germline J gene. The chain uses TRBV6-1 and TRBJ1-1; D call uncertain. Trimming removed 4 bases from V and 7 bases from J, with 10 bases in between. The length of the CDR3 is 12 residues. Germline values: CDR1 MNHNS, CDR2 SASEGT. Partial CDR3 DNA: TGTGCCAGCAGTGCCTCGGGTATTGAA. Translating gives CASSASGIE. The full CDR3 sequence reads CASSASGIEAFF.

This clone was counted at least ten times. Read coverage stops 3 residues before the CDR3 terminus; the germline J gene supplies the remainder. The J gene is TRBJ1-1, the V gene TRBV28, with a weak D call TRBD1 (6 bases). V was shortened by 0 bases and J by 1 base, with 12 bases between the two germline ends. There are 16 residues in the CDR3. Germline-derived CDR1 and CDR2 are MDHEN and SYDVKM. This CDR3 reads CASSLWGWDKNTEAFF. The sequenced part of the CDR3 DNA is TGTGCCAGCAGTTTATGGGGGTGGGACAAGAACACTGAA.

This clone was detected ten times or more. The observed sequence ends 3 residues before the CDR3 terminus, with the missing tail filled in from the germline J gene. V is TRBV30 and J is TRBJ2-7; D possibly corresponds to TRBD2 (5 bases). This CDR3 region has 12 residues. Per germline, CDR1 GTSNPN and CDR2 SVGIG (reference sequence). V was clipped by 1 base and J by 1 base, with 5 bases between them. Partial CDR3 DNA: TGTGCCTGGAGTGGAGGGTCCTACGAG. It is translated as CAWSGGSYE. The entire CDR3 is CAWSGGSYEQYF.

This clone was observed many times. The read stops 3 residues short of the end of the CDR3; the missing end is completed from the germline J gene. This rearrangement joins TRBV5-1 to TRBJ1-1; 7 bases line up with TRBD1. This CDR3 has 14 residues. Germline V gene data show CDR1 as SGHRS and CDR2 as YFSETQ. The J segment lost 4 bases and the V segment lost 1 base, leaving 4 bases of the junction unmatched. The part of the CDR3 DNA that was read is TGCGCCAGCAGCTTGTTACAGGGGACCACTGAA. Translating it yields CASSLLQGTTE. The full CDR3 sequence reads CASSLLQGTTEAFF.

In its sample, this clone was seen many times. Read sequence stops 3 residues before the CDR3 end, and the germline J gene provides the missing end. J is TRBJ2-5 and V is TRBV30; 14 bases line up with TRBD2. This CDR3 contains 16 residues. CDR1 GTSNPN and CDR2 SVGIG come from the germline V gene (reference sequence). With V trimmed by 1 base and J by 4 bases, 5 bases remained unmatched. The sequenced CDR3 bases are TGTGCCTGGAGTGGACCCGGGACTAGCGGGAGAGAGACC. It specifies CAWSGPGTSGRET. The entire CDR3 protein reads CAWSGPGTSGRETQYF.

As regards this clone: The CDR3 goes on 3 residues after the read ends, and that part is filled in from the germline J gene. The genes are TRBV19 and TRBJ1-2, with unresolved D. The germline gives CDR1 LNHDA, CDR2 SQIVND (reference sequence). CDR3 size: 13 residues. CDR3 region: CASSQGDTDTYTF. Incomplete CDR3 DNA: TGTGCCAGTAGTCAAGGAGACACAGATACC. Full variable domain (remainder filled in from reference TRBV19 and TRBJ1-2): DGGITQSPKYLFRKEGQNVTLSCEQNLNHDAMYWYRQDPGQGLRLIYYSQIVNDFQKGDIAEGYSVSREKKESFPLTVTSAQKNPTAFYLCASSQGDTDTYTFGSGTRLTVV.

This clone was counted ten times or more. Read data end 3 residues before the CDR3 end; the end is taken from the germline J gene. J is TRBJ1-2 and V is TRBV5-1; 7 bases are a match to TRBD1. Germline V gives CDR1 SGHRS, CDR2 YFSETQ. The CDR3 has 14 amino acids. Losses at the gene ends were 4 bases for V and 0 bases for J; bases not matched to a gene: 3. The sequenced part of the CDR3 DNA is TGCGCCAGCAGCCGGGACAGCCCTAACTATGGC. Its translation: CASSRDSPNYG. The whole CDR3 sequence reads CASSRDSPNYGYTF.

This clone was observed many times. Incomplete CDR3 DNA: TGTGCCAGCAGCCGAGTAGACTCCTACAATGAG. Translating gives CASSRVDSYNE. Given in full, the CDR3 is CASSRVDSYNEQFF. The chain has TRBV14 and TRBJ2-1; D call uncertain. The CDR3 extends 3 residues past the end of the read, so its final part is completed from the germline J gene. Trimming removed 4 bases at V and 0 bases at J, with 7 bases between. The CDR3 covers 14 residues. Germline V gives CDR1 SGHDN, CDR2 FVKESK. Full variable domain (rest looked up from reference TRBV14 and TRBJ2-1): EAGVTQFPSHSVIEKGQTVTLRCDPISGHDNLYWYRRVMGKEIKFLLHFVKESKQDESGMPNNRFLAERTGGTYSTLKVQPAELEDSGVYFCASSRVDSYNEQFFGPGTRLTVL.